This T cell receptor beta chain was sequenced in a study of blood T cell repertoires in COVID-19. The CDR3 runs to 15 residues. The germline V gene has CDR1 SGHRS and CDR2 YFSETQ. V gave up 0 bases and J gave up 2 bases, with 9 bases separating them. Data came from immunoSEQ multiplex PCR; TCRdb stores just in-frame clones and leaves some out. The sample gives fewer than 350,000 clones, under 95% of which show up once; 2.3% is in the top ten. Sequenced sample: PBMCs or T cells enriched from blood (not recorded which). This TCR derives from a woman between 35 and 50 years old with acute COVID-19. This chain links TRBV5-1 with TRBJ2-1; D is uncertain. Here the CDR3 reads CASSLEQVTYNEQFF. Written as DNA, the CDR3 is TGCGCCAGCAGCTTGGAGCAGGTGACCTACAATGAGCAGTTCTTC.